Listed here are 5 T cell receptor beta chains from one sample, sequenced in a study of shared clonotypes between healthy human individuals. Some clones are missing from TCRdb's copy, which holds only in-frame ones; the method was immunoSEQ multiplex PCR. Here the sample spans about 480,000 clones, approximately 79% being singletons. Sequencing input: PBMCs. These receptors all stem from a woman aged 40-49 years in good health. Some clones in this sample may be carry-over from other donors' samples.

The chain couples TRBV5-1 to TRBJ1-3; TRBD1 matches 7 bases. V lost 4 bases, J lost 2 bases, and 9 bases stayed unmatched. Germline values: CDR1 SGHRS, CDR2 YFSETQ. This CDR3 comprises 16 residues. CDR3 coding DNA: TGCGCCAGCAGCGCGGTGTACAGGGGTACTGGAAACACCATATATTTT. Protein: CASSAVYRGTGNTIYF. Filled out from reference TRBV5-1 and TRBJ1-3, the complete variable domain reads KAGVTQTPRYLIKTRGQQVTLSCSPISGHRSVSWYQQTPGQGLQFLFEYFSETQRNKGNFPGRFSGRQFSNSRSEMNVSTLELGDSALYLCASSAVYRGTGNTIYFGEGSWLTVV.

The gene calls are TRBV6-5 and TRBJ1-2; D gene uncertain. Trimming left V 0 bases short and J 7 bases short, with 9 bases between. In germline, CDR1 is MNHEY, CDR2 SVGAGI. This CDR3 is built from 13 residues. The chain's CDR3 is CASSYSNRGGYTF. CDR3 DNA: TGTGCCAGCAGTTACTCGAATCGGGGTGGCTACACCTTC.

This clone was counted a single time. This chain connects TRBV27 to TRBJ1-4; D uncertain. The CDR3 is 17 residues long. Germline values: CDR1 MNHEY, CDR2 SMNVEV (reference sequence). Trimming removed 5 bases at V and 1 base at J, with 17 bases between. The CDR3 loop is CASSPVGGLLTNEKLFF. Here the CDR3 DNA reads TGTGCCAGCAGTCCCGTCGGAGGGCTACTAACTAATGAAAAACTGTTTTTT.

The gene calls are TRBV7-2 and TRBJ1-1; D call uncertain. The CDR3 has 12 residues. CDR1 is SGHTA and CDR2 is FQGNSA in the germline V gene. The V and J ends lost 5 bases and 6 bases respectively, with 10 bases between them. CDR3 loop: CASSIYSPEAFF. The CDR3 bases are TGTGCCAGCAGCATATATAGTCCTGAAGCTTTCTTT. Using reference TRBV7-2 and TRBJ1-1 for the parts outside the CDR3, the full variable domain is GAGVSQSPSNKVTEKGKDVELRCDPISGHTALYWYRQSLGQGLEFLIYFQGNSAPDKSGLPSDRFSAERTGGSVSTLTIQRTQQEDSAVYLCASSIYSPEAFFGQGTRLTVV.

CDR3 DNA sequence: TGTGCCAGCAGTTTTACCTGGACTAGCGCATACCAAAACATTCAGTACTTC. Its translation is CASSFTWTSAYQNIQYF. The rearrangement uses TRBV27 and TRBJ2-4, with 9 bases aligning to TRBD2. In germline, CDR1 is MNHEY, CDR2 SMNVEV (reference sequence). The CDR3 totals 17 residues. The trim removed 3 bases at V and 5 bases at J, leaving 11 bases unmatched.